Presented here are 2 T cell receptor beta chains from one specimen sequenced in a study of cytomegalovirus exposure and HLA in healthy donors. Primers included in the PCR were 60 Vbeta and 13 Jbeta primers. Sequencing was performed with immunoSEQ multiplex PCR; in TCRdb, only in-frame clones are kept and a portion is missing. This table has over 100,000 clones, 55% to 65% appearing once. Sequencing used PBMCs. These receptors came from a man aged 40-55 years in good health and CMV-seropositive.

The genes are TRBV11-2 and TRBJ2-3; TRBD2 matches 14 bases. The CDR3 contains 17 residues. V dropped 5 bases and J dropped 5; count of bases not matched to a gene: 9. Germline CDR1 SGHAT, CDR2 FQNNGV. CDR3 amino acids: CASSPRLAGGPIDTQYF. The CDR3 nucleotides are TGTGCCAGCAGCCCCCGACTAGCGGGGGGGCCAATAGATACGCAGTATTTT.

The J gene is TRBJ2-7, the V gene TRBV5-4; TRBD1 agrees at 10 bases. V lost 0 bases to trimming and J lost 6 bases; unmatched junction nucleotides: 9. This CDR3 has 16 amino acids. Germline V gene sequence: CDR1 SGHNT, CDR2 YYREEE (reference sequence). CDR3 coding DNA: TGTGCCAGCAGCTTGGACGGTGGACAGGGGGATCGCGAGCAGTACTTC. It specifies CASSLDGGQGDREQYF.